Presented here are 23 T cell receptor beta chains from one specimen sequenced in a study of CD8 T cells in ankylosing spondylitis. Overall study results and limits: A TCR beta motif made of several highly homologous variants seemed typical of ankylosing spondylitis blood.

TCRdb independently ran MiXCR on the 5' RACE reads; one entry per CDR3 protein. The data show 400,000 to 450,000 distinct CDR3 sequences, roughly 15% seen once. No antigen has been assigned to these receptors. The sequenced sample consisted of blood, either unsorted or a sorted T cell fraction (not recorded which). The receptors here all came from a male donor with ankylosing spondylitis.

The chain's CDR3 is CASSPDTLGGYTF. For the CDR3, the DNA is TGTGCCAGCAGTCCCGACACCCTGGGAGGCTACACCTTC. The gene calls are TRBV27 and TRBJ1-2; no reliable D call. V lost 5 bases to trimming and J lost 8 bases, with 15 bases between them. The length of the CDR3 is 13 residues. Looked up from germline, CDR1 is MNHEY and CDR2 is SMNVEV (reference sequence).

This clonotype was counted ten times or more. The CDR3 is CSARSSGRTDTQYF. The CDR3 DNA reads TGCAGTGCTAGGTCTAGCGGGAGAACAGATACGCAGTATTTT. This chain connects TRBV20-1 to TRBJ2-3; 10 bases are shared with TRBD2. V gave up 3 bases and J gave up 3 bases; unmatched junction bases: 3. This CDR3 region has 14 residues. Germline CDR1 DFQATT, CDR2 SNEGSKA (reference sequence).

This clonotype was picked up a small number of times. This chain links TRBV24-1 with TRBJ2-3; D is ambiguous. This CDR3 contains 11 residues. Per the germline V gene, CDR1 is KGHDR and CDR2 is SFDVKD. Trimming removed 5 bases from V and 6 bases from J, with 5 bases in between. CDR3 in amino acids: CATSGVDTQYF. The DNA of the CDR3 is TGTGCCACCAGTGGTGTTGATACGCAGTATTTT.

V is TRBV29-1 and J is TRBJ1-4; TRBD1 aligns across 7 bases. Germline lookup yields CDR1 SQVTM and CDR2 ANQGSEA. V was clipped by 4 bases and J by 0 bases; unmatched bases: 5. The length of the CDR3 is 15 residues. In DNA form, the CDR3 reads TGCAGCGTTGCAGGGGGGGGTTCAACTAATGAAAAACTGTTTTTT. Encoded protein: CSVAGGGSTNEKLFF.

The rearrangement joins TRBV7-3 to TRBJ1-6; 11 bases are a match to TRBD1. J was trimmed by 9 bases and V by 3 bases; bases with no gene match: 4. The V gene's germline CDR1 is SGHTA and CDR2 FQGTGA. The CDR3 runs to 15 residues. This CDR3 reads CASSLLGTGGSPLHF. CDR3 sequence (DNA): TGTGCCAGCAGCTTGCTCGGGACAGGGGGTTCACCCCTCCACTTT.

This clonotype occurred many times. A read error may account for a junction end that differs from germline. The rearrangement links TRBV5-1 to TRBJ2-3, with D perhaps matching TRBD1 (6 bases). Germline CDR1 reads SGHRS; CDR2 reads YFSETQ. The CDR3 runs to 15 residues. Written as DNA, the CDR3 is TGTGCCAGCAGCTTAGGCAGGGGCGGCACAGATACGCAGTATTTT. This gives the protein CASSLGRGGTDTQYF.

The count of this clonotype is one. V and J are TRBV20-1 and TRBJ2-3; TRBD2 matches 14 bases. The CDR3 is 17 amino acids. The germline V gene encodes CDR1 DFQATT and CDR2 SNEGSKA (reference sequence). The trim removed 6 bases at V and 2 bases at J, leaving 10 bases unmatched. The CDR3 DNA sequence: TGCAGTGCCCCTCCGGGACTAGCGGGGGCTTCCACAGATACGCAGTATTTT. Protein: CSAPPGLAGASTDTQYF.

V is TRBV20-1 and J is TRBJ2-1; 7 bases agree with TRBD1. The CDR3 totals 16 residues. With V trimmed by 4 bases and J by 5 bases, 14 bases remained unmatched. CDR1 and CDR2 (germline): DFQATT, SNEGSKA (reference sequence). DNA for the CDR3: TGCAGTGCTACCCGGGACAGCCTTCCAGGTAACAATGAGCAGTTCTTC. It encodes CSATRDSLPGNNEQFF.

This clonotype was picked up a small number of times. The chain joins TRBV5-1 to TRBJ2-3; 10 bases fit TRBD2. The CDR3 is made up of 18 amino acids. V lost 3 bases, J lost 3 bases, and 13 bases stayed unmatched. Germline V lookup: CDR1 SGHRS, CDR2 YFSETQ. CDR3 sequence reads: CASSYPTRRAGGTDTQYF. The CDR3 coding sequence is TGCGCCAGCAGCTACCCAACTCGGCGAGCGGGGGGGACAGATACGCAGTATTTT.

CDR3 amino acids: CASSSTSLGGYEQYF. As DNA, the CDR3 is TGTGCCAGCAGTTCGACTAGTTTGGGGGGGTACGAGCAGTACTTC. The chain carries TRBV27 and TRBJ2-7; 7 bases match TRBD2. The CDR3 length is 15 residues. From germline, CDR1 is MNHEY and CDR2 SMNVEV (reference sequence). Losses at the gene ends were 4 bases for V and 4 bases for J; bases not matched to a gene: 10.

This clonotype was detected a few times. V is TRBV19 and J is TRBJ1-1; the match to TRBD1 covers 10 bases. Germline loops: CDR1 LNHDA, CDR2 SQIVND (reference sequence). V lost 8 bases to trimming and J lost 8 bases; unmatched junction nucleotides: 14. The CDR3 extends over 15 amino acids. The DNA of the CDR3 is TGTGCCAGTTCGACAGGGGGCTCTAATCTTAGGGAAGCTTTCTTT. Protein: CASSTGGSNLREAFF.

This clonotype was detected ten times or more. The chain has TRBV20-1 and TRBJ2-1; TRBD2 matches 14 bases. The CDR3 has 17 residues. J lost 5 bases, V lost 3 bases, and 9 bases had no gene match. Germline CDR1 and CDR2: DFQATT and SNEGSKA (reference sequence). Here the CDR3 reads CSASGGLAGGTDNEQFF. In DNA form, the CDR3 reads TGCAGTGCTAGTGGAGGACTAGCGGGGGGAACCGACAATGAGCAGTTCTTC.

This clonotype was detected only a few times. The chain couples TRBV12-3 or TRBV12-4 to TRBJ2-2; D possibly matches TRBD1 or TRBD2 (5 bases each). The CDR3 totals 14 residues. V dropped 10 bases and J dropped 10 bases, with 22 bases sitting between them. In nucleotides, the CDR3 is TGTGCCACTCAGACCTGGGGGACGACGGAGGAGCTGTTTTTT. Translated: CATQTWGTTEELFF.

This clonotype was seen a few times. The DNA of the CDR3 is TGTGCCATCAGTGAGACCCCGACTAGCGGGAGGGGCTACGAGCAGTACTTC. Amino acids: CAISETPTSGRGYEQYF. The chain couples TRBV10-3 to TRBJ2-7; TRBD2 aligns across 14 bases. This CDR3 has 17 amino acids. V was clipped by 2 bases and J by 3 bases; unmatched bases: 6. The germline CDR1 and CDR2 sequences are ENHRY and SYGVKD.

This clonotype was counted a few times. Because the CDR3 is missing its conserved closing phenylalanine or tryptophan, this is likely a read error. V and J are TRBV5-1 and TRBJ2-5, with a weak D call TRBD2 (6 bases). Trimming left V 4 bases short and J 1 base short, with 11 bases between. Germline values: CDR1 SGHRS, CDR2 YFSETQ. The CDR3 covers 14 residues. CDR3 DNA: TGCGCCAGCAGCGCCGGACTACCCCAAGAGACCCAGTACTCC. Amino acid sequence: CASSAGLPQETQYS.

The chain couples TRBV7-2 to TRBJ1-2, with TRBD1 identical over 7 bases. The CDR3 totals 13 residues. The V gene's germline CDR1 is SGHTA and CDR2 FQGNSA. V shed 8 bases and J 2 bases; nucleotides not matched to a gene: 5. CDR3 region: CASSGGPNYGYTF. In nucleotides, the CDR3 is TGTGCCAGCTCAGGGGGACCGAACTATGGCTACACCTTC.

This clonotype was seen only a few times. The chain carries TRBV24-1 and TRBJ2-3; possibly TRBD2 for D (5 bases). V dropped 3 bases and J dropped 3 bases, with 12 bases sitting between them. Per germline, CDR1 KGHDR and CDR2 SFDVKD. The CDR3 is made up of 15 amino acids. CDR3: CATSDTGGGTDTQYF. Here the CDR3 DNA reads TGTGCCACCAGTGATACGGGCGGAGGTACAGATACGCAGTATTTT.

The CDR3 is CASRLKAQGGTEQFF. For the CDR3, the DNA is TGTGCCAGCAGACTCAAGGCACAGGGGGGGACTGAGCAGTTCTTC. The chain is built from TRBV3-1 and TRBJ2-1, with D perhaps matching TRBD1 (8 bases). The germline V gene encodes CDR1 LGHDT and CDR2 YNNKEL (reference sequence). This CDR3 is built from 15 residues. V lost 6 bases to trimming and J lost 9 bases, with 21 bases between them.

This clonotype appeared a few times. The V call is TRBV12-3 or TRBV12-4, the J call TRBJ1-6; D is perhaps TRBD1 (5 bases). This CDR3 region has 15 residues. V was trimmed by 6 bases and J by 0 bases, leaving 9 bases between them. This CDR3 reads CASSPGLSYNSPLHF. The DNA for the CDR3 is TGTGCCAGCAGCCCGGGGCTCTCCTATAATTCACCCCTCCACTTT.

The rearrangement links TRBV7-9 to TRBJ2-7; TRBD1 might be the D (6 bases). CDR3 length equals 16 residues. The V and J ends lost 5 bases and 6 bases respectively, with 23 bases between them. In germline, CDR1 is SEHNR, CDR2 FQNEAQ (reference sequence). This CDR3 is CASSVYLSRGLGEQYF. CDR3 in DNA: TGTGCCAGCAGCGTTTATCTTTCCAGGGGTCTGGGCGAGCAGTACTTC.

V and J are TRBV2 and TRBJ2-3; D is uncertain. The germline V and J ends were trimmed by 4 bases and 0 bases, with 8 bases remaining between them. From germline, CDR1 is SNHLY and CDR2 FYNNEI. This CDR3 is built from 14 residues. CDR3 loop: CASSGHSSTDTQYF. CDR3 DNA sequence: TGTGCCAGCAGTGGACACTCCAGCACAGATACGCAGTATTTT. Complete variable domain (other parts from reference TRBV2 and TRBJ2-3): EPEVTQTPSHQVTQMGQEVILRCVPISNHLYFYWYRQILGQKVEFLVSFYNNEISEKSEIFDDQFSVERPDGSNFTLKIRSTKLEDSAMYFCASSGHSSTDTQYFGPGTRLTVL.

The chain couples TRBV7-8 to TRBJ2-7, with D perhaps assigned TRBD1 or TRBD2 (5 bases each). The CDR3 is 16 amino acids. Germline V lookup: CDR1 SGHVS, CDR2 FQNEAQ. The germline V and J ends were trimmed by 5 bases and 1 base, with 18 bases remaining between them. CDR3 nucleotides: TGTGCCAGCAGCACCCGGGACGCCGTGATATCCTACGAGCAGTACTTC. It codes for CASSTRDAVISYEQYF.

The gene calls are TRBV15 and TRBJ1-4; TRBD1 aligns across 10 bases. After removal of 5 bases from V and 7 bases from J, the junction contained 4 bases not matched to a gene. The CDR3 has 14 residues. Germline CDR1 and CDR2: LNHNV and YYDKDF (reference sequence). The CDR3 bases are TGTGCCACCAGCCGTGGGACAGGGGTTGAAAAACTGTTTTTT. It specifies CATSRGTGVEKLFF.